Presented here are 22 T cell receptor beta chains from one specimen sequenced in a study of CXCR3-negative and CXCR3-positive naive CD8 T cells. Overall study results and limits: Naive cells positive for CXCR3 carried more hydrophobic TRB CDR3s than CXCR3-negative ones.

The antigens of these receptors remain unknown. The TRB libraries of cDNA were built by UMI-labeled 5' RACE. TCRdb reprocessed the 5' RACE reads and keeps a single row for each CDR3 protein, giving no DNA. The sample data list some 54,000 distinct CDR3 sequences. The sequencing sample was made of naive CXCR3+ CD8+ T cells from blood. Subset of the sample: CD45RO-CCR7+CD27+CD95- naive CD8+ T cells expressing CXCR3 (TNR3+). These receptors were taken from a human donor in good health. Some clones in this sample may be carry-over from other donors' samples.

The chain combines TRBV11-3 with TRBJ2-2; the TRBD2 assignment by TCRdb is unverifiable without DNA. CDR1 and CDR2 from the germline V gene are SGHNT and YENEEA. The CDR3 totals 19 residues. The CDR3 protein is CASSLNGLAGAPNTGELFF. Together with reference TRBV11-3 and TRBJ2-2, the CDR3 gives the full variable domain: EAGVVQSPRYKIIEKKQPVAFWCNPISGHNTLYWYLQNLGQGPELLIRYENEEAVDDSQLPKDRFSAERLKGVDSTLKIQPAELGDSAVYLCASSLNGLAGAPNTGELFFGEGSRLTVL.

The chain is built from TRBV7-6 and TRBJ1-4; there is no DNA to check the TCRdb D call of TRBD1. This CDR3 contains 14 residues. Germline values: CDR1 SGHVS, CDR2 FNYEAQ. This CDR3 is CASSRPGGNEKLFF. Full variable domain (missing parts from reference TRBV7-6 and TRBJ1-4): GAGVSQSPRYKVTKRGQDVALRCDPISGHVSLYWYRQALGQGPEFLTYFNYEAQQDKSGLPNDRFSAERPEGSISTLTIQRTEQRDSAMYRCASSRPGGNEKLFFGSGTQLSVL.

V and J are TRBV3-1 and TRBJ2-3; TCRdb calls TRBD2, which cannot be checked without DNA. The CDR3 is 16 amino acids. Germline values: CDR1 LGHDT, CDR2 YNNKEL (reference sequence). This CDR3 is CASSLLAGGNTDTQYF.

J is TRBJ2-3 and V is TRBV6-2 or TRBV6-3. Germline assignment: CDR1 MNHEY and CDR2 SVGEGT. The CDR3 has 13 residues. This CDR3 is CASSSSSTDTQYF.

The rearrangement links TRBV27 to TRBJ2-3; TCRdb gives TRBD1 as the D gene, but with no DNA this cannot be confirmed. There are 14 residues in the CDR3. CDR1 and CDR2 from the germline V gene are MNHEY and SMNVEV (reference sequence). The CDR3: CASSTVPTTDTQYF.

The chain is built from TRBV3-1 and TRBJ2-5; with no DNA, the TCRdb D assignment of TRBD2 cannot be verified. CDR3 length equals 17 residues. Germline assignment: CDR1 LGHDT and CDR2 YNNKEL (reference sequence). This CDR3 is CASSPKRGALIQETQYF.

The rearrangement uses TRBV4-2 and TRBJ1-1. The CDR3 is made up of 16 amino acids. Germline V gene data show CDR1 as LGHNA and CDR2 as YNFKEQ. The CDR3 region is CASSQGLGGVNTEAFF.

The chain links TRBV28 to TRBJ2-3; TCRdb's D call of TRBD1 is untestable without DNA. The CDR3 contains 16 residues. The germline CDR1 and CDR2 sequences are MDHEN and SYDVKM. The CDR3 is CASSLYGQGHTDTQYF.

The chain couples TRBV7-8 to TRBJ2-7; with no DNA, the TCRdb D assignment of TRBD1 cannot be verified. There are 15 residues in the CDR3. Germline loops: CDR1 SGHVS, CDR2 FQNEAQ. The CDR3 reads CASSFQGEATYEQYF. The complete variable domain, with remaining parts taken from reference TRBV7-8 and TRBJ2-7, reads GAGVSQSPRYKVAKRGQDVALRCDPISGHVSLFWYQQALGQGPEFLTYFQNEAQLDKSGLPSDRFFAERPEGSVSTLKIQRTQQEDSAVYLCASSFQGEATYEQYFGPGTRLTVT.

V is TRBV5-6 and J is TRBJ1-6. In germline, CDR1 is SGHDT, CDR2 YYEEEE. This CDR3 has 12 amino acids. The CDR3 protein is CASGSLFSPLHF. Filled out from reference TRBV5-6 and TRBJ1-6, the complete variable domain reads DAGVTQSPTHLIKTRGQQVTLRCSPKSGHDTVSWYQQALGQGPQFIFQYYEEEERQRGNFPDRFSGHQFPNYSSELNVNALLLGDSALYLCASGSLFSPLHFGNGTRLTVT.

The chain uses TRBV9 and TRBJ1-1. Germline CDR1 SGDLS, CDR2 YYNGEE. The CDR3 totals 13 residues. Here the CDR3 reads CASSVGTNTEAFF.

V and J are TRBV7-9 and TRBJ1-2; TCRdb's D call of TRBD1 is untestable without DNA. Germline V CDR1 and CDR2: SEHNR, FQNEAQ (reference sequence). This CDR3 is built from 13 residues. The CDR3 protein is CASSLGGKVGYTF.

V is TRBV9 and J is TRBJ2-1; TCRdb's assignment of TRBD1 cannot be checked, as there is no DNA. Germline CDR1 is SGDLS and CDR2 is YYNGEE. The CDR3 extends over 16 amino acids. The chain's CDR3 is CASSGWGQGYYNEQFF.

The rearrangement joins TRBV11-3 to TRBJ1-3; TCRdb proposes TRBD1, but this gene call is untestable without DNA. This CDR3 region has 14 residues. Germline V gene data show CDR1 as SGHNT and CDR2 as YENEEA. CDR3 amino acids: CASSSRWDGNTIYF.

The rearrangement uses TRBV7-2 and TRBJ2-7. Germline CDR1 SGHTA, CDR2 FQGNSA. The CDR3 is made up of 15 amino acids. The CDR3 sequence is CASSLAGRSSYEQYF.

The J gene is TRBJ2-7, the V gene TRBV27; TCRdb reports TRBD1, a call that lacks DNA to check it against. Germline V lookup: CDR1 MNHEY, CDR2 SMNVEV (reference sequence). The CDR3 sequence is 15 residues long. This chain's CDR3 is CASSPSGGGAYEQYF.

The chain carries TRBV7-9 and TRBJ2-7. Germline CDR1 and CDR2: SEHNR and FQNEAQ (reference sequence). The CDR3 length is 13 residues. The CDR3 loop is CASSPMATYEQYF.

The V and J genes are TRBV4-2 and TRBJ2-1; TCRdb picks TRBD1, but there is no DNA to check that call. The CDR3 consists of 17 residues. Germline V gene lookup returns CDR1 LGHNA and CDR2 YNFKEQ. The CDR3 region is CASSQDGAGGPYNEQFF.

V and J are TRBV15 and TRBJ2-2; no DNA is available, so the TRBD1 call from TCRdb remains unchecked. Germline loops: CDR1 LNHNV, CDR2 YYDKDF (reference sequence). The CDR3 totals 15 residues. This CDR3 is CATSRDRGLTGELFF. The variable domain in full, completed from reference TRBV15 and TRBJ2-2, reads DAMVIQNPRYQVTQFGKPVTLSCSQTLNHNVMYWYQQKSSQAPKLLFHYYDKDFNNEADTPDNFQSRRPNTSFCFLDIRSPGLGDTAMYLCATSRDRGLTGELFFGEGSRLTVL.

V is TRBV7-2 and J is TRBJ2-7; TCRdb indicates TRBD2, and absent DNA this call remains unverified. This CDR3 contains 14 residues. In germline, CDR1 is SGHTA, CDR2 FQGNSA. The chain's CDR3 is CASSVPGLNYEQYF.

This chain uses TRBV20-1 with TRBJ1-1; the TCRdb D gene call, TRBD1, has no DNA to confirm it. Per germline, CDR1 DFQATT and CDR2 SNEGSKA (reference sequence). This CDR3 contains 12 residues. CDR3 in amino acids: CSTGRGNTEAFF.

This chain links TRBV6-2 or TRBV6-3 with TRBJ2-6. Germline V CDR1 and CDR2: MNHEY, SVGEGT. This CDR3 is 13 amino acids long. The CDR3 sequence: CASIGAGANVLTF.